This is a list of T cell receptor beta chains from one sample in a study of T-cell memory formation after mild COVID-19. Via MiXCR, TCRdb re-called the 5' RACE reads, giving one row per CDR3 protein. The data contain fewer than 350,000 distinct CDR3 sequences, roughly an eighth of them singletons. Sequencing was performed on PBMCs or a T cell subset sorted from them (not recorded which). The receptors originated from a man aged 18 to 30 who had mild COVID-19 (a few samples of this study predate the infection). Cell type and time point are not known. The CDR3 runs from the conserved cysteine through the conserved F or W. D genes are given only for firm matches. Not all rows give a size; the values are once, few, many and, for expanded clones, a class.

CDR3: CASSFDSYNEQFF; DNA: TGTGCCAGCAGTTTTGACTCCTACAATGAGCAGTTCTTC; size: many; J: TRBJ2-1; V: TRBV12-3/TRBV12-4; D: NA
CDR3: CSVPQGLNNQPQHF; DNA: TGCAGTGTTCCACAGGGTCTGAACAATCAGCCCCAGCATTTT; size: NA; J: TRBJ1-5; V: TRBV20-1; D: NA
CDR3: CAISSLREKGAFF; DNA: TGTGCCATCAGCAGCCTCCGGGAAAAGGGAGCTTTCTTT; size: NA; J: TRBJ1-1; V: TRBV10-3; D: NA
CDR3: CSARRTGSYEQYF; DNA: TGCAGTGCAAGGCGGACGGGATCCTACGAGCAGTACTTC; size: NA; J: TRBJ2-7; V: TRBV20-1; D: NA
CDR3: CASSLTGRMTDTQYF; DNA: TGCGCCAGCAGCTTAACAGGGAGAATGACAGATACGCAGTATTTT; size: few; J: TRBJ2-3; V: TRBV5-1; D: NA
CDR3: CASRPLPTAATDTQYF; DNA: TGTGCCAGCCGACCCCTACCGACAGCGGCCACAGATACGCAGTATTTT; size: NA; J: TRBJ2-3; V: TRBV9; D: NA
CDR3: CSVIPGRGETQYF; DNA: TGCAGCGTAATACCGGGACGGGGAGAGACCCAGTACTTC; size: few; J: TRBJ2-5; V: TRBV20-1; D: NA
CDR3: CASSLVGQGDSYEQYF; DNA: TGCGCCAGCAGCTTGGTTGGCCAGGGGGATTCCTACGAGCAGTACTTC; size: few; J: TRBJ2-7; V: TRBV5-1; D: TRBD1
CDR3: CASSLDFLTRPFSGNTIYF; DNA: TGTGCCAGCAGCTTGGATTTCCTGACACGTCCTTTCTCTGGAAACACCATATATTTT; size: NA; J: TRBJ1-3; V: TRBV5-5; D: NA
CDR3: CASNLGNTEAFF; DNA: TGTGCCAGCAACCTCGGGAACACTGAAGCTTTCTTT; size: few; J: TRBJ1-1; V: TRBV6-6; D: NA
CDR3: CSTLSGGARREQFF; DNA: TGCAGTACCCTTAGCGGGGGGGCCAGAAGAGAGCAGTTCTTC; size: NA; J: TRBJ2-1; V: TRBV20-1; D: TRBD2
CDR3: CSATWFGTPNQPQHF; DNA: TGCAGTGCTACCTGGTTCGGGACACCCAATCAGCCCCAGCATTTT; size: few; J: TRBJ1-5; V: TRBV20-1; D: NA
CDR3: CASSRSQTQYF; DNA: TGTGCCAGCAGCCGATCGCAAACCCAGTACTTC; size: NA; J: TRBJ2-5; V: TRBV7-9; D: NA
CDR3: CASSQAVGAKNIQYF; DNA: TGTGCCAGCAGCCAAGCCGTAGGGGCCAAAAACATTCAGTACTTC; size: few; J: TRBJ2-4; V: TRBV4-2; D: NA
CDR3: CASSTLTSGGARGTDTQYF; DNA: TGTGCCAGCAGTACCCTGACTAGCGGGGGGGCCCGGGGCACAGATACGCAGTATTTT; size: few; J: TRBJ2-3; V: TRBV12-3/TRBV12-4; D: TRBD2
CDR3: CSALGTAANYGYTF; DNA: TGCAGTGCTCTGGGGACAGCCGCTAACTATGGCTACACCTTC; size: NA; J: TRBJ1-2; V: TRBV20-1; D: TRBD1
CDR3: CASSYFEGTPLHF; DNA: TGTGCCAGCAGTTACTTTGAAGGGACACCCCTCCACTTT; size: NA; J: TRBJ1-6; V: TRBV6-2/TRBV6-3; D: NA
CDR3: CSARGQGAGGELFF; DNA: TGCAGTGCTAGAGGGCAGGGGGCAGGCGGGGAGCTGTTTTTT; size: few; J: TRBJ2-2; V: TRBV20-1; D: TRBD1
CDR3: CATSNPGQGWLVEQFF; DNA: TGTGCCACCAGCAACCCGGGACAGGGGTGGTTGGTTGAGCAGTTCTTC; size: few; J: TRBJ2-1; V: TRBV15; D: TRBD1
CDR3: CASSLIGTGQTEAFF; DNA: TGTGCCAGCAGCTTAATTGGGACAGGGCAAACTGAAGCTTTCTTT; size: NA; J: TRBJ1-1; V: TRBV7-3; D: TRBD1
CDR3: CASSGDLTGGRTEAFF; DNA: TGTGCCAGCAGCGGGGATTTGACAGGGGGCAGAACTGAAGCTTTCTTT; size: NA; J: TRBJ1-1; V: TRBV9; D: TRBD1
CDR3: CASSLQGGRGEAFF; DNA: TGCGCCAGCAGCTTACAGGGGGGAAGAGGTGAAGCTTTCTTT; size: few; J: TRBJ1-1; V: TRBV5-1; D: TRBD1
CDR3: CASRSTGQETQYF; DNA: TGTGCCAGCAGATCGACAGGACAAGAGACCCAGTACTTC; size: once; J: TRBJ2-5; V: TRBV6-5; D: NA
CDR3: CASSGDRDQPQHF; DNA: TGTGCCAGCAGTGGGGACAGGGATCAGCCCCAGCATTTT; size: NA; J: TRBJ1-5; V: TRBV27; D: TRBD1
CDR3: CASSPPRIAYGYTF; DNA: TGTGCCAGCAGCCCACCCCGGATCGCCTATGGCTACACCTTC; size: NA; J: TRBJ1-2; V: TRBV7-8; D: NA
CDR3: CATSGSEGNEQFF; DNA: TGTGCCACCAGCGGGTCGGAGGGCAATGAGCAGTTCTTC; size: NA; J: TRBJ2-1; V: TRBV24-1; D: NA
CDR3: CASSRGGQGEDTQYF; DNA: TGTGCCAGCAGCCGAGGAGGACAGGGGGAAGATACGCAGTATTTT; size: NA; J: TRBJ2-3; V: TRBV4-2; D: TRBD1
CDR3: CSAVTGQGIRMNTEAFF; DNA: TGCAGCGCCGTAACGGGACAGGGTATAAGGATGAACACTGAAGCTTTCTTT; size: few; J: TRBJ1-1; V: TRBV29-1; D: TRBD1
CDR3: CASSPGGAAYNEQFF; DNA: TGTGCCAGCAGCCCGGGGGGTGCAGCCTACAATGAGCAGTTCTTC; size: few; J: TRBJ2-1; V: TRBV7-3; D: TRBD2
CDR3: CSAGDTQYF; DNA: TGCAGCGCAGGAGATACGCAGTATTTT; size: few; J: TRBJ2-3; V: TRBV29-1; D: NA
CDR3: CSARDPSRSSTYNEQFF; DNA: TGCAGTGCTAGAGATCCATCAAGGTCTAGCACCTACAATGAGCAGTTCTTC; size: NA; J: TRBJ2-1; V: TRBV20-1; D: NA
CDR3: CASSTSPYQAAGHF; DNA: TGTGCCAGCAGCACCAGCCCATACCAGGCCGCGGGACACTTC; size: many; J: TRBJ2-4; V: TRBV7-2; D: NA
CDR3: CASSQHRTGTGELFF; DNA: TGCGCCAGCAGCCAACATAGGACAGGCACCGGGGAGCTGTTTTTT; size: many; J: TRBJ2-2; V: TRBV4-1; D: TRBD1
CDR3: CSVVIPTGGYGYTF; DNA: TGCAGCGTTGTGATCCCGACAGGGGGCTATGGCTACACCTTC; size: few; J: TRBJ1-2; V: TRBV29-1; D: TRBD1
CDR3: CASSLGQGSANEKLFF; DNA: TGCGCCAGCAGCTTGGGACAGGGGTCCGCTAATGAAAAACTGTTTTTT; size: NA; J: TRBJ1-4; V: TRBV5-1; D: TRBD1
CDR3: CAISESGRQGTSTDTQYF; DNA: TGTGCCATCAGTGAGTCGGGTAGACAGGGCACTAGCACAGATACGCAGTATTTT; size: NA; J: TRBJ2-3; V: TRBV10-3; D: TRBD1
CDR3: CASGITSIGAYEQYF; DNA: TGTGCCAGCGGGATCACCTCCATCGGCGCCTACGAGCAGTACTTC; size: NA; J: TRBJ2-7; V: TRBV27; D: NA
CDR3: CASGSSGGASGELFF; DNA: TGTGCCAGCGGATCTAGCGGGGGGGCATCCGGGGAGCTGTTTTTT; size: few; J: TRBJ2-2; V: TRBV7-3; D: TRBD2
CDR3: CASSRFTGYTQYF; DNA: TGTGCCAGCAGCCGTTTTACAGGGTATACGCAGTATTTT; size: NA; J: TRBJ2-3; V: TRBV7-3; D: NA
CDR3: CASSLGGLAGGRIF; DNA: TGTGCCAGCAGCCTAGGTGGACTAGCGGGGGGGCGGATCTTC; size: NA; J: TRBJ2-1; V: TRBV9; D: TRBD2
CDR3: CAISESRNQPQHF; DNA: TGTGCCATCAGTGAGTCAAGGAATCAGCCCCAGCATTTT; size: few; J: TRBJ1-5; V: TRBV10-3; D: NA
CDR3: CASSGRTSGGATGELFF; DNA: TGCGCCAGCAGCGGCCGGACTAGCGGGGGGGCAACCGGGGAGCTGTTTTTT; size: NA; J: TRBJ2-2; V: TRBV5-1; D: TRBD2
CDR3: CASNSGRRPSYNEQFF; DNA: TGTGCCAGCAATTCGGGAAGACGGCCCTCCTACAATGAGCAGTTCTTC; size: few; J: TRBJ2-1; V: TRBV12-3/TRBV12-4; D: NA
CDR3: CASSQEMNPIYGYTF; DNA: TGCGCCAGCAGCCAAGAGATGAACCCAATCTATGGCTACACCTTC; size: NA; J: TRBJ1-2; V: TRBV4-3; D: NA
CDR3: CASSQEQGSEQYF; DNA: TGCGCCAGCAGCCAAGAACAGGGGTCCGAGCAGTACTTC; size: NA; J: TRBJ2-7; V: TRBV4-1; D: TRBD1
CDR3: CASSLTSGYTF; DNA: TGTGCCAGCAGCTTGACCAGTGGCTACACCTTC; size: NA; J: TRBJ1-2; V: TRBV7-9; D: NA